One T cell receptor (beta chain) is described in this entry. Its antigen is undetermined. This could be a read error, since a much larger clone is one nucleotide away. These data come from a study of post-analysis software for immune sequencing data. Study-wide findings and caveats: Elevated frequency relative to controls characterized 4 or 5 TRBV segments in patients, TRBV5-6, TRBV5-1 and TRBV20-1 among them.

The germline V gene has CDR1 SNHLY and CDR2 FYNNEI. Trimming shortened V by 3 bases and J by 0 bases, and 6 bases separated the two germline ends. The CDR3 contains 15 residues. cDNA libraries for TCR beta contained unique molecular identifiers. Using its own MiXCR run on the PCR reads, TCRdb lists one record per CDR3 protein. The sample lists some 260,000 distinct CDR3 sequences, 35% to 45% occurring once. The chain uses TRBV2 and TRBJ2-6, with D uncertain. Sequenced: blood. The TCR comes from a girl aged 5 to 17 with multiple sclerosis. The CDR3: CASSDWGSGANVLTF. The CDR3 bases are TGTGCCAGCAGTGACTGGGGCTCTGGGGCCAACGTCCTGACTTTC.